These 32 T cell receptor beta chains came from one sample sequenced in a study of T cells after somatic rescue of genetic block. The table came from immunoSEQ multiplex PCR; TCRdb's copy has only in-frame clones and leaves some out. This sample has approximately 110,000 clones, with 85% to 95% found just once. Material: peripheral blood mononuclear cells (PBMCs). These TCRs come from a woman in her late teens or twenties.

This chain uses TRBV6-5 with TRBJ1-5; no definite D call. V gave up 5 bases and J gave up 9 bases, with 11 bases separating them. Germline CDR1 reads MNHEY; CDR2 reads SVGAGI. CDR3 length: 12 amino acids. In DNA form, the CDR3 reads TGTGCCAGCAGTGACCCCAAAGGGCCCCAGCATTTT. Protein: CASSDPKGPQHF.

The CDR3 DNA reads TGCGCCAGCAGAGGGGTCAACAAAGGGCCCAAGCGGGGAAATGAGCAGTTCTTC. Its protein product is CASRGVNKGPKRGNEQFF. V and J are TRBV5-1 and TRBJ2-1; 7 nucleotides match TRBD2. V shed 5 bases and J 7 bases; nucleotides not matched to a gene: 21. The CDR3 is 18 amino acids. Germline CDR1 and CDR2: SGHRS and YFSETQ. Full variable domain (remainder filled in from reference TRBV5-1 and TRBJ2-1): KAGVTQTPRYLIKTRGQQVTLSCSPISGHRSVSWYQQTPGQGLQFLFEYFSETQRNKGNFPGRFSGRQFSNSRSEMNVSTLELGDSALYLCASRGVNKGPKRGNEQFFGPGTRLTVL.

The genes are TRBV6-6 and TRBJ2-7; 11 nucleotides match TRBD1. From germline, CDR1 is MNHNY and CDR2 SVGAGI (reference sequence). This CDR3 has 14 residues. V was clipped by 4 bases and J by 3 bases; unmatched bases: 2. The CDR3 protein is CASSFGTGGYEQYF. CDR3 nucleotide sequence: TGTGCCAGCAGTTTTGGGACAGGGGGCTACGAGCAGTACTTC.

V is TRBV7-3 and J is TRBJ2-1; 8 nucleotides line up with TRBD1. Trimming took 4 bases from V and 4 from J; bases not matched to a gene: 6. The CDR3 spans 15 residues. CDR1 SGHTA and CDR2 FQGTGA come from the germline V gene. As DNA, the CDR3 is TGTGCCAGCAGCTCAACGGGACAGGTTTACAATGAGCAGTTCTTC. It codes for CASSSTGQVYNEQFF. Drawing the rest from reference TRBV7-3 and TRBJ2-1, the complete variable domain is GAGVSQTPSNKVTEKGKYVELRCDPISGHTALYWYRQSLGQGPEFLIYFQGTGAADDSGLPNDRFFAVRPEGSVSTLKIQRTERGDSAVYLCASSSTGQVYNEQFFGPGTRLTVL.

The chain carries TRBV30 and TRBJ2-7, with a tentative D call TRBD1 (7 bases). Trimming left V 1 base short and J 4 bases short, with 11 bases between. The CDR3 sequence is 13 residues long. Germline lookup yields CDR1 GTSNPN and CDR2 SVGIG (reference sequence). CDR3 nucleotides: TGTGCCTGGAGTGGTTCAGGGGGGTACGAGCAGTACTTC. Translation: CAWSGSGGYEQYF.

The J gene is TRBJ2-1, the V gene TRBV12-5, with TRBD1 identical over 7 bases. J was trimmed by 10 bases and V by 4 bases; bases with no gene match: 7. The CDR3 runs to 13 residues. Germline V gives CDR1 LGHNT, CDR2 FRNRAP. The DNA for the CDR3 is TGTGCTAGTGGTTGGGTAGGGGGCAACGAGCAGTTCTTC. Its translation: CASGWVGGNEQFF.

This chain connects TRBV2 to TRBJ2-7; no reliable D call. CDR1 is SNHLY, CDR2 FYNNEI, per germline. Trimming stripped 1 base from V and 4 bases from J, with 20 bases between. The length of the CDR3 is 17 residues. In DNA form, the CDR3 reads TGTGCCAGCAGTGAAGATGTGGTACGGTCATATCGATACGAGCAGTACTTC. This codes for CASSEDVVRSYRYEQYF.

The rearrangement joins TRBV6-1 to TRBJ2-7; D is unresolved. The length of the CDR3 is 15 residues. Trimming took 1 base from V and 4 from J, leaving 14 bases between them. Germline V lookup: CDR1 MNHNS, CDR2 SASEGT. CDR3 amino acids: CASSEEVLGSYEQYF. The DNA of the CDR3 is TGTGCCAGCAGTGAAGAGGTGTTAGGATCGTACGAGCAGTACTTC.

V gene TRBV15 combines with J gene TRBJ1-5; TRBD1 aligns across 8 bases. V shed 3 bases and J 2 bases; nucleotides not matched to a gene: 9. This CDR3 spans 17 amino acids. Germline loops: CDR1 LNHNV, CDR2 YYDKDF (reference sequence). The CDR3 is CATSSLGQGLGNQPQHF. DNA for the CDR3: TGTGCCACCAGCAGTTTAGGACAGGGTCTCGGCAATCAGCCCCAGCATTTT.

The chain links TRBV5-5 to TRBJ1-1, with D hard to call. The length of the CDR3 is 14 residues. The germline V and J ends were trimmed by 0 bases and 1 base, with 7 bases remaining between them. Germline lookup yields CDR1 SGHKS and CDR2 YYEKEE (reference sequence). CDR3 amino acids: CASSLGSPNTEAFF. In DNA, the CDR3 is TGTGCCAGCAGCTTGGGCAGTCCGAACACTGAAGCTTTCTTT.

The chain is built from TRBV27 and TRBJ2-1; D is unclear. CDR1 MNHEY and CDR2 SMNVEV come from the germline V gene (reference sequence). This CDR3 comprises 13 residues. The germline V and J ends were trimmed by 3 bases and 6 bases, with 9 bases remaining between them. CDR3 sequence (DNA): TGTGCCAGCAGTTTCGGTCGGGCCAATGAGCAGTTCTTC. This sequence encodes CASSFGRANEQFF.

The V gene is TRBV2, the J gene TRBJ1-3, with TRBD1 matching 8 bases. The CDR3 covers 17 residues. CDR1 SNHLY and CDR2 FYNNEI come from the germline V gene. After removal of 8 bases from V and 0 bases from J, the junction contained 12 bases not matched to a gene. The CDR3 nucleotides are TGTGCCAGCCGCGAGCGCCGGACAGGGTCCTCTGGAAACACCATATATTTT. Translating it yields CASRERRTGSSGNTIYF.

This clone has only a few counts. The V and J genes are TRBV11-1 and TRBJ1-6; D might be TRBD1 (6 bases). The V and J ends lost 5 bases and 7 bases respectively, with 15 bases between them. The germline V gene encodes CDR1 SGHAT and CDR2 FQDESV (reference sequence). This CDR3 has 15 residues. For the CDR3, the DNA is TGTGCCAGCAGCCGCAATAGGGGGGGCAATTCACCCCTCCACTTT. Translated, it gives CASSRNRGGNSPLHF.

The chain links TRBV6-1 to TRBJ2-7; 7 bases agree with TRBD1. This CDR3 is 14 amino acids long. Losses at the gene ends were 6 bases for V and 11 bases for J; bases not matched to a gene: 16. Germline V gene lookup returns CDR1 MNHNS and CDR2 SASEGT. The DNA of the CDR3 is TGTGCCAGCAGCCCCAATCGGGACAGCCTGACGAAGTACTTC. Protein sequence: CASSPNRDSLTKYF.

V and J are TRBV7-8 and TRBJ2-7, with 8 bases lining up with TRBD1. Germline lookup yields CDR1 SGHVS and CDR2 FQNEAQ. With V trimmed by 7 bases and J by 6 bases, 11 bases remained unmatched. This CDR3 is built from 14 residues. CDR3: CASTTRQGPSEQYF. The CDR3 DNA is TGTGCCAGCACGACCCGACAGGGGCCGAGCGAGCAGTACTTC. The entire variable domain, with the rest obtained from reference TRBV7-8 and TRBJ2-7, is as follows: GAGVSQSPRYKVAKRGQDVALRCDPISGHVSLFWYQQALGQGPEFLTYFQNEAQLDKSGLPSDRFFAERPEGSVSTLKIQRTQQEDSAVYLCASTTRQGPSEQYFGPGTRLTVT.

This chain connects TRBV7-6 to TRBJ2-7; maybe TRBD1 (6 bases). V gave up 6 bases and J gave up 6 bases, with 12 bases separating them. CDR3 length: 12 residues. CDR1 and CDR2 (germline): SGHVS, FNYEAQ. The CDR3 sequence: CASSSTGTEQYF. DNA for the CDR3: TGTGCCAGCAGTTCAACAGGGACCGAGCAGTACTTC.

The rearrangement uses TRBV7-9 and TRBJ1-4, with D possibly matching TRBD1 (5 bases). Trimming shortened V by 6 bases and J by 5 bases, and 16 bases separated the two germline ends. The CDR3 covers 15 residues. In germline, CDR1 is SEHNR, CDR2 FQNEAQ (reference sequence). This chain's CDR3 is CASRPPGLANEKLFF. Written as DNA, the CDR3 is TGTGCCAGCAGGCCTCCGGGACTCGCAAATGAAAAACTGTTTTTT.

The chain is built from TRBV6-6 and TRBJ2-1, with 7 bases aligning to TRBD1. The CDR3 has 15 amino acids. Germline-derived CDR1 and CDR2 are MNHNY and SVGAGI (reference sequence). J lost 3 bases, V lost 7 bases, and 9 bases had no gene match. In nucleotides, the CDR3 is TGTGCCAGCACCCCGCCGGGACAGTTCTACAATGAGCAGTTCTTC. It codes for CASTPPGQFYNEQFF.

The chain is built from TRBV7-9 and TRBJ1-5; the match to TRBD1 covers 7 bases. Germline CDR1 SEHNR, CDR2 FQNEAQ (reference sequence). V was pared by 3 bases and J by 10 bases, with 6 bases of the junction left unmatched. This CDR3 comprises 13 residues. The CDR3 region is CASSLAGGGPQHF. CDR3 nucleotide sequence: TGTGCCAGCAGCTTGGCAGGGGGGGGACCCCAGCATTTT.

The chain combines TRBV7-9 with TRBJ2-2, with 11 bases identical to TRBD2. The CDR3 sequence is 17 residues long. J lost 5 bases, V lost 3 bases, and 8 bases had no gene match. CDR1 is SEHNR and CDR2 is FQNEAQ in the germline V gene (reference sequence). Written as DNA, the CDR3 is TGTGCCAGCAGCTTTTTTATCGGGACTAGCGGTACCGGGGAGCTGTTTTTT. Protein sequence: CASSFFIGTSGTGELFF.

This clone was seen only a few times. The chain uses TRBV28 and TRBJ1-6, with TRBD1 identical over 8 bases. CDR1 MDHEN and CDR2 SYDVKM come from the germline V gene. V was pared by 5 bases and J by 14 bases, with 11 bases of the junction left unmatched. The CDR3 is 14 residues long. Here the CDR3 DNA reads TGTGCCAGCAGTCTAGGACAGGGCCCGTGGGCCCTCCACTTT. The encoded protein is CASSLGQGPWALHF.

The genes are TRBV28 and TRBJ1-2, with D perhaps TRBD1 (6 bases). CDR1 is MDHEN and CDR2 is SYDVKM in the germline V gene. This CDR3 is built from 13 residues. The V and J ends lost 7 bases and 6 bases respectively, with 15 bases between them. The CDR3 here is CASTGGRAHGYTF. The CDR3, as DNA: TGTGCCAGCACCGGGGGCAGGGCGCATGGCTACACCTTC.

A single count supports this clone. This rearrangement joins TRBV7-9 to TRBJ1-4; D is unclear. This CDR3 has 14 residues. Germline CDR1 reads SEHNR; CDR2 reads FQNEAQ (reference sequence). The ends were cut back, 3 bases at V and 6 bases at J, with 11 bases in the middle. The CDR3 reads CASSLTTLDEKLFF. CDR3 nucleotide sequence: TGTGCCAGCAGCTTGACAACATTGGATGAAAAACTGTTTTTT.

The chain uses TRBV19 and TRBJ1-1, with TRBD1 matching 7 bases. The germline V gene encodes CDR1 LNHDA and CDR2 SQIVND (reference sequence). The CDR3 has 14 residues. V lost 4 bases to trimming and J lost 2 bases; unmatched junction nucleotides: 4. The CDR3 nucleotides are TGTGCCAGTAGTAGGGGGGACAGTAACACTGAAGCTTTCTTT. Amino acids: CASSRGDSNTEAFF.

CDR3 in amino acids: CASSPVTDTQYF. The CDR3 bases are TGTGCCAGCAGCCCCGTCACAGATACGCAGTATTTT. The chain couples TRBV7-8 to TRBJ2-3; no clear D. The CDR3 has 12 amino acids. V was pared by 5 bases and J by 2 bases, with 5 bases between. The germline V gene has CDR1 SGHVS and CDR2 FQNEAQ.

The chain carries TRBV6-5 and TRBJ2-2, with no clear D. Trimming took 6 bases from V and 1 from J, leaving 6 bases between them. CDR1 is MNHEY and CDR2 is SVGAGI in the germline V gene. The CDR3 is 13 residues long. CDR3 region: CASSALNTGELFF. The CDR3, as DNA: TGTGCCAGCAGCGCCTTGAACACCGGGGAGCTGTTTTTT.

The rearrangement uses TRBV7-2 and TRBJ2-7; TRBD2 might be the D (6 bases). From germline, CDR1 is SGHTA and CDR2 FQGNSA. This CDR3 spans 13 amino acids. Trimming cost V 1 base and J 4 bases, with 8 bases left between them. CDR3 DNA sequence: TGTGCCAGCAGCTTAGACGGGACTTACGAGCAGTACTTC. Translated: CASSLDGTYEQYF.

The chain combines TRBV5-4 with TRBJ2-3; no reliable D call. The CDR3 runs 15 residues. Trimming pared 8 bases from V and 1 base from J, leaving 17 bases between. The germline V gene encodes CDR1 SGHNT and CDR2 YYREEE (reference sequence). DNA for the CDR3: TGTGCCAGTCTCCCTCACGGTATCGGCACAGATACGCAGTATTTT. Protein product: CASLPHGIGTDTQYF.

This sequence joins TRBV15 and TRBJ2-7; possibly TRBD2 for D (5 bases). V was pared by 3 bases and J by 8 bases, with 11 bases between. This CDR3 spans 12 amino acids. Germline V lookup: CDR1 LNHNV, CDR2 YYDKDF (reference sequence). The DNA for the CDR3 is TGTGCCACCAGCAGGGTCGGGAAACAGCAGTACTTC. Translation gives CATSRVGKQQYF.

V gene TRBV18 combines with J gene TRBJ2-2; TRBD1 might be the D (6 bases). Trimming shortened V by 3 bases and J by 3 bases, and 26 bases separated the two germline ends. Germline V gene sequence: CDR1 KGHSH, CDR2 LQKENI. CDR3 size: 20 residues. DNA of the CDR3: TGTGCCAGCTCACCTACCCTGGGTTCTGGCAGGGACAAGTACACCGGGGAGCTGTTTTTT. Its translation: CASSPTLGSGRDKYTGELFF.

The chain employs TRBV6-5 and TRBJ2-1, with a possible D match to TRBD1 (7 bases). The CDR3 sequence is 15 residues long. The V gene lost 7 bases and the J gene lost 7 bases, with 20 bases spanning the gap. Germline values: CDR1 MNHEY, CDR2 SVGAGI. The CDR3: CASTRESGGWNEQFF. CDR3 nucleotide sequence: TGTGCCAGCACCCGAGAGTCAGGGGGGTGGAATGAGCAGTTCTTC.

There are a few counts of this clone. V gene TRBV6-5 combines with J gene TRBJ1-6, with 7 bases matching TRBD1. Per germline, CDR1 MNHEY and CDR2 SVGAGI. Trimming took 4 bases from V and 10 from J; bases not matched to a gene: 10. The CDR3 runs to 15 residues. CDR3 sequence: CASSLRTGLISPLHF. CDR3 DNA sequence: TGTGCCAGCAGTTTGAGGACAGGCTTAATATCACCCCTCCACTTT.